This entry is about one T cell receptor (beta chain). This entry comes from a study of T-cell memory formation after mild COVID-19. TCRdb recomputed calls from the 5' RACE reads with MiXCR, one row per CDR3 protein. The sample has a few hundred thousand distinct CDR3 sequences; approximately 14% are singletons. The material sequenced was PBMCs or a T cell subset sorted from them (not recorded which). This clonotype was obtained from a man between 18 and 35 years old who had mild COVID-19 (a few samples of this study predate the infection). Cell type and time point are not known.

DNA of the CDR3: TGTGCCAGCTCACCAGGTGTCGCGTTCTACGAGCAGTACTTC. Protein: CASSPGVAFYEQYF. The V call is TRBV18, the J call TRBJ2-7; D uncertain. The CDR3 sequence is 14 residues long. Deletions cut 2 bases from V and 3 bases from J, with 11 bases between. Germline V gene lookup returns CDR1 KGHSH and CDR2 LQKENI.